There are a few counts of the clone carrying this T cell receptor beta chain. Antigen: not known. The library protocol tagged individual cDNA molecules with unique molecular identifiers. MiXCR was run by TCRdb on the 5' RACE reads, yielding one entry per CDR3 protein. The sample has around 60,000 distinct CDR3 sequences; around 10% are singletons. The data were taken from a study of early T cells in non-severe SARS-CoV-2 infection. Overall study results and limits: Anti-spike CD8 responses were favored by VDJdb matching, which missed private and CD4 specificities.

V gave up 5 bases and J gave up 4 bases; unmatched junction bases: 10. Germline lookup yields CDR1 MNHEY and CDR2 SVGAGI. The CDR3 contains 17 residues. The chain links TRBV6-5 to TRBJ2-1; TRBD2 aligns across 11 bases. The sample in question was whole blood, obtained at baseline. This TCR was sampled from an adult who was a healthcare worker with PCR-confirmed SARS-CoV-2 infection or an uninfected control (not recorded which). The CDR3 region is CASSRSSGGLGYNEQFF. The CDR3 nucleotides read TGTGCCAGCAGTCGGTCTAGCGGGGGGTTGGGATACAATGAGCAGTTCTTC.